A selection of T cell receptor beta chains follows, all from one sample in a study of CD8 T cells in Susac syndrome. TCRdb reprocessed the immunoSEQ multiplex PCR reads with MiXCR, giving one entry per CDR3 protein. The sample gives some 300,000 distinct CDR3 sequences, approximately 85% of which show up once; 0.21% is in the top ten. Sequencing input: CD8+ T cells from PBMCs. Receptors were obtained from a human donor with multiple sclerosis. Both conserved end residues are part of each CDR3. Each record gives: D gene, clone size, J gene, V gene, CDR3 DNA, CDR3 protein. A D gene is named only where the DNA matches it firmly. The size of a clone is reported for some rows only, either as once, few or many, or as a class for expanded clones.

>-|-|TRBJ1-1|TRBV4-3
TGCGCCAGCAGCCAAGGGGCTGGGTACACTGAAGCTTTCTTT
CASSQGAGYTEAFF
>-|-|TRBJ2-7|TRBV27
TGTGCCAGCAGTTTCACTGCAGCCGCCGAGCAGTACTTC
CASSFTAAAEQYF
>-|-|TRBJ1-4|TRBV7-9
TGTGCCAGCAGCTTAGAGCCTAATGAAAAACTGTTTTTT
CASSLEPNEKLFF
>-|-|TRBJ2-3|TRBV27
TGTGCCAGCAGCCCCCCAGGGTCCTACACAGATACGCAGTATTTT
CASSPPGSYTDTQYF
>TRBD2|-|TRBJ2-5|TRBV6-5
TGTGCCAGCAGTTACAGTCTTGATAGCGGGAGTGGGTTGGAGGCCCAGTACTTC
CASSYSLDSGSGLEAQYF
>-|-|TRBJ2-7|TRBV7-9
TGTGCCAGCAGCTTCGACGAAGGGCCCTCCTACGAGCAGTACTTC
CASSFDEGPSYEQYF
>-|-|TRBJ1-4|TRBV9
TGTGCCAGCAGCGTCCGAGGTGAGGTAGCCGGGGAAAATGAAAAACTGTTTTTT
CASSVRGEVAGENEKLFF
>-|once|TRBJ2-7|TRBV6-5
TGTGCCAGCTGGAGGGCCCCATTCTACGAGCAGTACTTC
CASWRAPFYEQYF
>-|-|TRBJ2-5|TRBV9
TGTGCCGGCAGCGTAGTCGGAACGGGGATTGGAGAGACCCAGTACTTC
CAGSVVGTGIGETQYF
>-|few|TRBJ2-6|TRBV5-1
TGCGCCAGCAGCTCGCCGTTACGGGATGTCAACGTCCTGACTTTC
CASSSPLRDVNVLTF
>TRBD1|-|TRBJ2-7|TRBV7-9
TGTGCCAGCAGCGGTACCCAGGACAGGCTAACCTACGAGCAGTACTTC
CASSGTQDRLTYEQYF
>-|-|TRBJ1-4|TRBV15
TGTGCCACCAGCAGAGAGGACACGATCAATGAAAAACTGTTTTTT
CATSREDTINEKLFF
>-|once|TRBJ2-3|TRBV5-4
TGTGCCAGCAGCTTGGTTGTGAATTTCGGGGGCCCGACTAGCACAGATACGCAGTATTTT
CASSLVVNFGGPTSTDTQYF
>TRBD1|-|TRBJ2-7|TRBV4-1
TGCGCCAGCAGCCAAGTGCTTTCTTCAGGGGGCTATGAGCAGTACTTC
CASSQVLSSGGYEQYF
>TRBD2|-|TRBJ2-1|TRBV7-9
TGTGCCGGATCGAAGCGGGAGGGCCGTTGGAATGAGCAGTTCTTC
CAGSKREGRWNEQFF
>TRBD1|-|TRBJ2-7|TRBV4-2
TGTGCCAGCAGCCCGAGACAGGGTGCCCCCTACGAGCAGTACTTC
CASSPRQGAPYEQYF
>-|-|TRBJ2-3|TRBV7-9
TGTGCCAGCAGCCCTCGCGCCCCGTCTAGCACAGATACGCAGTATTTT
CASSPRAPSSTDTQYF
>-|-|TRBJ2-1|TRBV20-1
TGCAGTGCTGGCGAACCTGACTGGACCCCCTACAATGAGCAGTTCTTC
CSAGEPDWTPYNEQFF
>TRBD2|-|TRBJ2-1|TRBV4-1
TGCGCCAGCAGCCAAGATACCGGGAGGCTGGTTAGCTCCTACAATGAGCAGTTCTTC
CASSQDTGRLVSSYNEQFF
>-|-|TRBJ2-3|TRBV11-2
TGTGCCAGCAGCCAGGACTGGGAAGATACGCAGTATTTT
CASSQDWEDTQYF
>TRBD1|-|TRBJ1-5|TRBV19
TGTGCCAGTAGTATTACCGGGACAGGGCTTACGGGCAATCAGCCCCAGCATTTT
CASSITGTGLTGNQPQHF
>TRBD2|few|TRBJ2-7|TRBV15
TGTGCCACCAGTGTGGCCCTCCCGGGCGCGGGGGTCTCCTACGAGCAGTACTTC
CATSVALPGAGVSYEQYF
>-|-|TRBJ2-2|TRBV9
TGTGCCAGCAGAGAACAGGGAACCGGGGAGCTGTTTTTT
CASREQGTGELFF
>TRBD1|-|TRBJ1-1|TRBV4-3
TGCGCCAGCAGCCAATGGGACAGGGCGAACACTGAAGCTTTCTTT
CASSQWDRANTEAFF
>TRBD1|once|TRBJ2-7|TRBV6-5
TGTGCCAGCAGTCCTATAACCGGGACAGTTTACGAGCAGTACTTC
CASSPITGTVYEQYF
>-|-|TRBJ2-2|TRBV21-1
TGTGCCAGCAGCAGAGAGGGGGGCCTAGCGGGCACCGGGGAGCTGTTTTTT
CASSREGGLAGTGELFF
>TRBD1|-|TRBJ1-3|TRBV4-2
TGTGCCAGCACCCAGGGGGCTCTAACAGGAAACACCATATATTTT
CASTQGALTGNTIYF
>TRBD2|-|TRBJ2-7|TRBV5-1
TGCGCCACCGGACTAGGGCCAATAAACGAGCAGTACTTC
CATGLGPINEQYF
>-|-|TRBJ1-2|TRBV11-2
TGTGCCAGCAACTTAGATACAGGGCCCCTCTATGGCTACACCTTC
CASNLDTGPLYGYTF
>TRBD2|-|TRBJ2-1|TRBV19
TGTGCCAGTATCCCGACTAGCGAAAGCAATGAGCAGTTCTTC
CASIPTSESNEQFF
>-|-|TRBJ1-5|TRBV7-6
TGTGCCAGCAGCCCTCGAACTAATCAGCCCCAGCATTTT
CASSPRTNQPQHF
>TRBD2|-|TRBJ2-5|TRBV6-2/TRBV6-3
TGTGCCAGCAGTTACGGAACGGGAGGAGAGGAGACCCAGTACTTC
CASSYGTGGEETQYF
>-|-|TRBJ1-1|TRBV29-1
TGCAGCGTTGAACGAGCCAGAACCATGAACACTGAAGCTTTCTTT
CSVERARTMNTEAFF